What follows describes a single TCR beta chain. What this receptor recognizes is not known. Base-call qualities are not available, and no considerably larger clone is one nucleotide away. The data stem from a study of blood T cells in healthy people across ages (dated by TCRdb to between 2015 and 2016). Background for the entire study: In model experiments, roughly one uniquely barcoded TCR beta cDNA molecule per two T cells was captured by template switching. The study measured age-related changes in TCR beta repertoire diversity using deep sequencing normalized with unique cDNA molecular identifiers. Four age groups were formed from the donors: young (average about 16 years), middle-aged (roughly 38), aged (approximately 60) and long-lived (roughly 88). To avoid experimental bias, donors of different ages were distributed randomly across sequencing lanes. Using the same blood draw, the study looked at two additional independent replicas of 1 million unique cDNA reads for two donors, one aged 18 to 30 and the other aged 80 or older.

Systemically healthy Caucasian individuals from Russia, 39 in total and aged roughly 6 to 90 years, were included as donors. Ten milliliters of peripheral blood were drawn from each donor into EDTA-treated Vacutainer tubes. Ficoll-Paque density-gradient centrifugation was used to isolate PBMCs, with at least 6.5 million per sample. Total RNA, at least 6 micrograms per sample, was extracted from PBMCs with Trizol reagent. The percentages of naive CD45RAhigh/CD27high T cells were determined by flow cytometry on a PBMC aliquot from every donor. CDR3 length: 13 amino acids, cysteine to phenylalanine. Only the CDR3 region is kept as DNA, spanning 39 bases read in frame from base 1. From the germline V gene (reference sequence), CDR1 is WNHNN and CDR2 is SYGVQD. Trimming at the junction amounts to 7 bases on V and 3 bases on J, and the germline ends lie 11 bases apart. Study-level results and caveats: The percentage of naive T cells measured by flow cytometry correlated strongly with observed TCR beta diversity. Since profiling was done on bulk unsorted PBMCs, naive and antigen-experienced compartments could not be conclusively compared. Because donor CMV infection status was unknown, age-related changes in expanded clonotypes were potentially confounded. Estimates of total diversity from one million sequenced T cells were regarded as lower bounds and underestimates. The long-lived group showed more naive CD4+ T cells, fewer expanded clones and increased TCR diversity than the aged group, suggesting age selection. As age increased, observed TCR beta diversity per million T cells dropped in a roughly linear way, and a significant reduction was already evident by age roughly 40.

Receptor amplification or capture employed 5' RACE. TCRdb lists the instrument as Illumina HiSeq 2500. A second PCR of about 7 to 12 cycles was run with a J-beta primer mix and a sample-barcoded 5' primer. A template-switch 5' adaptor carrying 12 random nucleotides introduced a unique molecular identifier onto each TCR beta cDNA molecule. Each sample yielded at least 3 million CDR3-containing paired-end reads. The Mint cDNA synthesis kit, primed by a TRBC-specific oligonucleotide, was used to synthesize first-strand cDNA from all RNA. All cDNA was treated with uracil-DNA glycosylase and then went through a first 18-cycle PCR with the universal primers M1SS and BC2_uni_R. Processing in the source paper ran as follows. Normalization of each sample was performed by random selection of 1 million high-quality reads, each carrying a distinct molecular identifier. Instead of being binned into consensus sequences, reads that shared molecular identifiers were thrown out. MiTCR, set to a Q25 quality threshold and the strictest error-elimination algorithm, was used for CDR3 identification, clonotype clustering and error correction. A nonparametric unseen species model with Euler transformation was used to estimate lower-bound total TCR beta diversity. TCRdb handled the public reads itself, with Q25 trimming in fastp and clone calling in MiXCR, and kept productive beta chains. Here each entry gathers all rows of one CDR3 protein and keeps the most common genes and DNA. What appears here as the V and J calls and clone size reflects TCRdb's work, not the paper's. For this sample there are about 730,000 distinct CDR3 sequences; 35% to 45% appear just once. The ten largest clonotypes hold about 20% of the sample.

The TCR comes from a woman aged 55-69 years in good health. Sequenced: blood. The V and J segments used are TRBV10-1 and TRBJ2-3; the D gene is perhaps TRBD1, on 5 matching bases. The nucleotides are TGCGCCAGCAATGGGGCATCAACAGATACGCAGTATTTT. It codes for CASNGASTDTQYF.